Below, 7 T cell receptor beta chains from the same sample are listed, as sequenced in a study of monozygotic twins with inflammatory bowel disease. Each CDR3 protein gets one entry in TCRdb, which reprocessed the 5' RACE reads and gives no DNA. Its listing shows some 450,000 distinct CDR3 sequences. Sample: blood. The receptors stem from a human donor with ulcerative colitis or Crohn's disease, or a healthy co-twin of an affected twin (not recorded which).

V gene TRBV5-1 combines with J gene TRBJ2-5. The CDR3 length is 15 residues. CDR1 and CDR2 from the germline V gene are SGHRS and YFSETQ. CDR3 protein: CASSVEGGIQETQYF. Drawing the rest from reference TRBV5-1 and TRBJ2-5, the complete variable domain is KAGVTQTPRYLIKTRGQQVTLSCSPISGHRSVSWYQQTPGQGLQFLFEYFSETQRNKGNFPGRFSGRQFSNSRSEMNVSTLELGDSALYLCASSVEGGIQETQYFGPGTRLLVL.

The chain recombines TRBV13 with TRBJ2-1; no DNA is available, so the TRBD1 call from TCRdb remains unchecked. Germline V gene sequence: CDR1 PRHDT, CDR2 FYEKMQ (reference sequence). The CDR3 is 17 residues long. The CDR3 sequence is CASSLGKTGMIFNEQFF.

The J gene is TRBJ1-4, the V gene TRBV7-9; TCRdb calls TRBD1, which cannot be checked without DNA. In germline, CDR1 is SEHNR, CDR2 FQNEAQ (reference sequence). The CDR3 runs to 16 residues. CDR3 in amino acids: CASSSLKSGGYEKLFF. The entire variable domain, with the rest obtained from reference TRBV7-9 and TRBJ1-4, is as follows: DTGVSQNPRHKITKRGQNVTFRCDPISEHNRLYWYRQTLGQGPEFLTYFQNEAQLEKSRLLSDRFSAERPKGSFSTLEIQRTEQGDSAMYLCASSSLKSGGYEKLFFGSGTQLSVL.

This chain connects TRBV7-2 to TRBJ2-1; absent DNA, TCRdb's TRBD1 call cannot be checked. This CDR3 comprises 16 residues. Germline lookup yields CDR1 SGHTA and CDR2 FQGNSA. CDR3 residues: CASSLVGTGAYNEQFF. Together with reference TRBV7-2 and TRBJ2-1, the CDR3 gives the full variable domain: GAGVSQSPSNKVTEKGKDVELRCDPISGHTALYWYRQSLGQGLEFLIYFQGNSAPDKSGLPSDRFSAERTGGSVSTLTIQRTQQEDSAVYLCASSLVGTGAYNEQFFGPGTRLTVL.

The chain is built from TRBV5-1 and TRBJ2-3. This CDR3 has 15 amino acids. In germline, CDR1 is SGHRS, CDR2 YFSETQ. This CDR3 is CASSLSPMALGTQYF.

V usage is TRBV20-1 and J usage is TRBJ1-1. Germline V lookup: CDR1 DFQATT, CDR2 SNEGSKA (reference sequence). There are 17 residues in the CDR3. The CDR3 loop reads CSARDHREGGRNTEAFF.

This rearrangement joins TRBV14 to TRBJ2-1; TCRdb's D call of TRBD1 is untestable without DNA. CDR3 length: 15 residues. In germline, CDR1 is SGHDN, CDR2 FVKESK. CDR3 residues: CASSHRDRTYNEQFF.